This is a list of T cell receptor beta chains from one sample in a study of T cells in Graves' hyperthyroidism and ophthalmopathy. From the multiplex PCR reads, TCRdb called clonotypes with MiXCR, one entry per CDR3 protein. The sample has about 400,000 distinct CDR3 sequences, over 12% seen once. The material sequenced was blood. These receptors came from a man younger than 35 with Graves' ophthalmopathy. The CDR3 runs from the conserved cysteine through the conserved F or W. D genes are given only for firm matches. Some rows have no size entry. The others give once, few or many, or a class for an expanded clone.

j_call v_call d_call clone_size cdr3_aa cdr3_nt
TRBJ1-1 TRBV20-1 - many CSATNGMNTEAFF TGCAGTGCTACGAACGGAATGAACACTGAAGCTTTCTTT
TRBJ2-3 TRBV27 TRBD1 many CASSIGTGSFTDTQYF TGTGCCAGCAGTATCGGGACAGGGAGCTTCACAGATACGCAGTATTTT
TRBJ2-7 TRBV14 - - CASSQDIAVGEQYF TGTGCCAGCAGCCAAGATATCGCCGTTGGCGAGCAGTACTTC
TRBJ1-5 TRBV24-1 - many CATSDKTGNQPQHF TGTGCCACCAGTGATAAGACAGGCAATCAGCCCCAGCATTTT
TRBJ2-5 TRBV20-1 TRBD2 many CSAIFLAGSVGEETQYF TGCAGTGCTATCTTCCTAGCGGGATCGGTGGGGGAAGAGACCCAGTACTTC
TRBJ1-1 TRBV27 - many CASKVRAFF TGTGCCAGCAAAGTGAGAGCTTTCTTT
TRBJ2-5 TRBV10-3 - many CAISEGWQETQYF TGTGCCATCAGTGAAGGATGGCAAGAGACCCAGTACTTC
TRBJ2-3 TRBV5-1 - few CASSSSTSTDTQYF TGCGCCAGCAGCTCCAGTACCAGCACAGATACGCAGTATTTT
TRBJ2-3 TRBV6-1 TRBD2 - CASSETSGITDTQYF TGTGCCAGCAGTGAGACTAGCGGGATAACAGATACGCAGTATTTT
TRBJ1-2 TRBV24-1 - many CATSDRTVSGYTF TGTGCCACCAGTGACCGGACAGTTTCTGGCTACACCTTC
TRBJ1-1 TRBV2 - many CASSEGTAWNTEAFF TGTGCCAGCAGTGAAGGGACAGCTTGGAACACTGAAGCTTTCTTT
TRBJ2-5 TRBV30 - many CAWSVVEGQETQYF TGTGCCTGGAGTGTCGTGGAGGGCCAAGAGACCCAGTACTTC
TRBJ2-1 TRBV6-2/TRBV6-3 - many CASSYSTFWLDNEQFF TGTGCCAGCAGTTACTCGACCTTTTGGCTAGACAATGAGCAGTTCTTC
TRBJ2-2 TRBV7-2 TRBD1 many CASNLLGQGGSGELFF TGTGCCAGCAACTTACTGGGACAGGGAGGTTCCGGGGAGCTGTTTTTT
TRBJ2-1 TRBV24-1 - many CATSDSAGRAGDYNEQFF TGTGCCACCAGTGATTCTGCTGGGCGAGCAGGGGACTACAATGAGCAGTTCTTC
TRBJ1-4 TRBV25-1 - - CASSRISGSNEKLFF TGTGCCAGCAGCCGAATATCAGGGTCTAATGAAAAACTGTTTTTT
TRBJ2-1 TRBV6-2/TRBV6-3 - - CASSDTFYNEQFF TGTGCCAGCAGTGACACCTTCTACAATGAGCAGTTCTTC
TRBJ2-1 TRBV7-8 TRBD2 many CASSSSGRANEQFF TGTGCCAGCAGCTCAAGCGGGAGGGCCAATGAGCAGTTCTTC
TRBJ2-3 TRBV12-3/TRBV12-4 - many CASSLISPGDTQYF TGTGCCAGCAGTTTAATCAGCCCGGGGGATACGCAGTATTTT
TRBJ2-3 TRBV11-2 TRBD1 few CASSLDGTGTGGTDTQYF TGTGCCAGCAGCTTAGACGGAACCGGGACAGGGGGCACAGATACGCAGTATTTT
TRBJ1-5 TRBV12-3/TRBV12-4 - many CASRIHGANQPQHF TGTGCCAGCAGGATACATGGTGCCAATCAGCCCCAGCATTTT
TRBJ2-5 TRBV6-1 - - CASSKWGYQETQYF TGTGCCAGCAGTAAATGGGGGTACCAAGAGACCCAGTACTTC
TRBJ1-1 TRBV4-1 - few CASSQGRELTNTEAFF TGCGCCAGCAGCCAAGGCAGGGAACTCACGAACACTGAAGCTTTCTTT
TRBJ2-7 TRBV7-9 - - CASSLSGFAYEQYF TGTGCCAGCAGCTTATCGGGATTCGCCTACGAGCAGTACTTC
TRBJ1-3 TRBV6-1 TRBD1 - CASSYQGGGFSGNTIYF TGTGCCAGCAGTTATCAGGGAGGGGGCTTCTCTGGAAACACCATATATTTT
TRBJ2-7 TRBV18 - many CASSPPSRGSYEQYF TGTGCCAGCTCACCACCTAGCCGCGGGTCCTACGAGCAGTACTTC
TRBJ2-1 TRBV9 TRBD2 many CASSDSGRALNEQFF TGTGCCAGCAGCGATAGCGGGAGGGCCCTCAATGAGCAGTTCTTC
TRBJ1-3 TRBV30 - few CAWTTGRRIPSGNTIYF TGTGCCTGGACTACAGGAAGGAGGATCCCTTCTGGAAACACCATATATTTT
TRBJ1-1 TRBV11-2 - many CASSLEGTTEAFF TGTGCCAGCAGCTTAGAGGGGACCACTGAAGCTTTCTTT
TRBJ1-6 TRBV4-2 - - CASSQEVRENSPLHF TGTGCCAGCAGCCAAGAGGTGAGGGAGAATTCACCCCTCCACTTT
TRBJ2-1 TRBV27 TRBD2 - CASRSLAGGYNEQFF TGTGCCAGCCGGAGTCTAGCGGGGGGTTACAATGAGCAGTTCTTC
TRBJ1-1 TRBV6-1 - - CASRTRGGTEAFF TGTGCCAGCAGAACCCGGGGGGGCACTGAAGCTTTCTTT